Reported below is one T cell receptor beta chain. Original processing notes: Nucleated cell counts were estimated from reference gene primer amplification. Method: immunoSEQ multiplex PCR; TCRdb's copy keeps in-frame clones and lacks some. For V, J and clone size, that table is used; D and trimming come from the DNA. The table shows about 83,000 clones, with approximately 86% occurring only once. This specimen belongs to a study of blood T cell repertoires in COVID-19. Across the study: There were acute and convalescent COVID-19 samples, and they came from the United States, Italy and Spain. The analysed material was cDNA or gDNA that came from T cells, B-cell-depleted T cells, or PBMCs.

The V end lost 4 bases, the J end lost 4 bases, and 11 bases lay between the germline ends. Germline CDR1 is SGHNT and CDR2 is YYREEE (reference sequence). The CDR3 is 13 residues long. The sequence came from a man aged 80 or over with active or convalescent COVID-19. Sequences were obtained from peripheral blood. The gene calls are TRBV5-4 and TRBJ1-2; tentative D call: TRBD1 (6 bases). CDR3 sequence (DNA): TGTGCCAGCAGCCGCGACAGGAGCTATGGCTACACCTTC. It translates to CASSRDRSYGYTF. Full variable domain (rest looked up from reference TRBV5-4 and TRBJ1-2): ETGVTQSPTHLIKTRGQQVTLRCSSQSGHNTVSWYQQALGQGPQFIFQYYREEENGRGNFPPRFSGLQFPNYSSELNVNALELDDSALYLCASSRDRSYGYTFGSGTRLTVV.